The T cell receptor (beta chain) under discussion was sequenced for a study of blood T cell repertoires in COVID-19. There are a few counts of this clone. The CDR3 consists of 15 residues. CDR1 is MNHNS and CDR2 is SASEGT in the germline V gene. The V segment lost 2 bases and the J segment 4 bases; nucleotides outside the gene matches: 1. TCRdb keeps only in-frame clones here, not all; method: immunoSEQ multiplex PCR. The sample shows about 46,000 clones, 87% of them seen only once. This chain joins TRBV6-1 and TRBJ2-3; 12 nucleotides agree with TRBD2. This receptor was identified in a human donor in a cohort sampled during active COVID-19. Sequenced input: peripheral blood. This CDR3 is CASSESSGGADTQYF. CDR3 DNA: TGTGCCAGCAGTGAATCTAGCGGGGGGGCAGATACGCAGTATTTT.